A selection of T cell receptor beta chains follows, all from one sample in a study of T cells expressing NK-cell markers. TCRdb reprocessed the 5' RACE reads and stores each CDR3 protein as one record, lacking DNA. The table lists some 150,000 distinct CDR3 sequences. The material sequenced was blood T cells: a sorted CD56 or NKG2C T cell subset, CD4+ or CD8+ T cells, or bulk PBMC T cells (not recorded which). The receptors shown here come from a woman in her forties or fifties in good health. CDR3s include the opening cysteine and the closing phenylalanine or tryptophan. The order of the fields is V gene, J gene, CDR3 protein.

TRBV5-6	TRBJ2-1	CASSFTERLNEQFF
TRBV12-3/TRBV12-4	TRBJ2-7	CASSSPGQGDYEQYF
TRBV30	TRBJ2-3	CAWSEKRETDTQYF
TRBV27	TRBJ1-2	CATLNNYGYTF
TRBV27	TRBJ1-5	CASSLRGQGLQPQHF
TRBV12-3/TRBV12-4	TRBJ1-1	CASSLSPGVRDTEAFF
TRBV7-8	TRBJ1-4	CASSGLSVGEKLFF
TRBV3-1	TRBJ2-1	CASSKPLVADSSYNEQFF
TRBV7-6	TRBJ2-1	CASSLFAGLDNEQFF
TRBV6-6	TRBJ2-7	CASSTLEGSGSPFDEQYF
TRBV20-1	TRBJ2-1	CSGTESSYNEQFF
TRBV27	TRBJ1-2	CASSFGQGYYGYTF
TRBV3-1	TRBJ2-1	CASSQTPMRKYNEQFF
TRBV5-5	TRBJ1-1	CASSMGRGTEAFF
TRBV4-1	TRBJ2-1	CASSDGAGGPGEQFF
TRBV12-3/TRBV12-4	TRBJ1-2	CASSLGPGGAGYTF
TRBV18	TRBJ2-5	CASSPPDGPVETQYF
TRBV27	TRBJ1-1	CASSILGSEAFF
TRBV21-1	TRBJ2-2	CANAGSPGELFF
TRBV24-1	TRBJ2-3	CATSDFLQGGTDTQYF
TRBV4-1	TRBJ2-2	CASSQDGLPNTGELFF
TRBV5-3	TRBJ1-1	CAREEELTEAFF
TRBV5-1	TRBJ1-1	CASSLSQGTEAFF
TRBV9	TRBJ2-1	CASSVDSRASNEQFF
TRBV10-3	TRBJ1-4	CAISPLETNEKLFF
TRBV5-1	TRBJ2-7	CASSLEPAESYEQYF
TRBV5-1	TRBJ2-3	CASSSGVADTQYF
TRBV4-1	TRBJ1-1	CASSQDEEIEAFF
TRBV18	TRBJ1-4	CASSATPPGATNEKLFF
TRBV12-3/TRBV12-4	TRBJ2-5	CASSFWTSGRAPETQYF
TRBV12-3/TRBV12-4	TRBJ2-2	CASSFADREAGELFF
TRBV4-1	TRBJ2-3	CASSSSGDLIRPDTQYF
TRBV10-3	TRBJ2-2	CATASDYTGELFF
TRBV11-2	TRBJ2-5	CASSLFGGGVQETQYF
TRBV6-1	TRBJ1-2	CASFIWAAGATSNYGYTF
TRBV15	TRBJ1-4	CATSSEKATNEKLFF
TRBV7-9	TRBJ2-1	CAKTSGNTNEQFF
TRBV24-1	TRBJ2-2	CATSDLLAGVSGELFF
TRBV11-2	TRBJ2-5	CASSPEVAETQYF
TRBV29-1	TRBJ1-2	CSVEGGKFDGYTF